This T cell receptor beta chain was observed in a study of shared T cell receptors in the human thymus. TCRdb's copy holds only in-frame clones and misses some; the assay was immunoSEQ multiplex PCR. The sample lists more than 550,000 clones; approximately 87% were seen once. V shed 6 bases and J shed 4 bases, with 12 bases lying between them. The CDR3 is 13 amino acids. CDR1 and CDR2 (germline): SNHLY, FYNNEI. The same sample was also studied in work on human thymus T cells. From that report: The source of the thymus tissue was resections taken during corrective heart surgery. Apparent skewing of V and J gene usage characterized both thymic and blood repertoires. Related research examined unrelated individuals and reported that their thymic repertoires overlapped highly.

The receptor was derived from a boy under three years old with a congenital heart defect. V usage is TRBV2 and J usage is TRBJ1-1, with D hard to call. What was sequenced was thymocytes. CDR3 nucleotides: TGTGCCAGCAGCCCACTTGGGCCCACTGAAGCTTTCTTT. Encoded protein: CASSPLGPTEAFF.